This TCR beta chain is drawn from a study of blood T cell repertoires in COVID-19. This CDR3 has 13 amino acids. Deletions cut 0 bases from V and 4 bases from J, with 8 bases between. Germline-derived CDR1 and CDR2 are SGHDT and YYEEEE. Clinical histories supplied by participants themselves formed the basis of cohort assignment. Sequencing was performed with immunoSEQ multiplex PCR; in TCRdb, only in-frame clones are kept and a portion is missing. The data hold about 150,000 clones, with about four fifths observed a single time. This clone was observed a few times. This TCR came from a man aged 50 or older who had recovered from COVID-19. The sequenced sample consisted of PBMCs or T cells enriched from blood (not recorded which). The gene calls are TRBV5-6 and TRBJ2-7, with D uncertain. The CDR3: CASSLVSLYEQYF. The CDR3 DNA is TGTGCCAGCAGCTTGGTCAGTTTGTACGAGCAGTACTTC.